The rows below give T cell receptor beta chains drawn from one sample of a study of blood T cell repertoires in COVID-19. The table came from immunoSEQ multiplex PCR; TCRdb's copy has only in-frame clones and leaves some out. Here the sample spans about 33,000 clones, about 86% being singletons. The material sequenced was peripheral blood. The receptors derive from a woman aged 80 or older with active or convalescent COVID-19. Both conserved end residues are part of each CDR3. D genes are given only for firm matches.

D	J	V	CDR3
-	TRBJ1-6	TRBV19	CASTERGPSYNSPLHF
-	TRBJ1-6	TRBV24-1	CATSDADSHNSPLHF
TRBD1	TRBJ2-7	TRBV6-5	CASSYGTALYEQYF
-	TRBJ1-2	TRBV5-1	CASSLDGSYGYTF
-	TRBJ2-7	TRBV6-5	CASTLGGASYEQYF
-	TRBJ2-1	TRBV11-2	CASSTRWAEYNEQFF
-	TRBJ1-5	TRBV27	CASSLNMMSNQPQHF
-	TRBJ1-3	TRBV3-1/TRBV3-2	CASSPFSAGPGNTIYF
TRBD2	TRBJ2-3	TRBV4-1	CASSQSASRGDTDTQYF
-	TRBJ2-7	TRBV5-5	CASSQTGSYEQYF
-	TRBJ2-7	TRBV2	CASTGAYEQYF
-	TRBJ2-6	TRBV7-3	CASSSGGASGANVLTF
-	TRBJ1-5	TRBV21-1	CASTQKRGQPQHF
-	TRBJ2-1	TRBV5-5	CASSLRTTGNEQFF
-	TRBJ2-3	TRBV5-1	CASSRILGQSQYF
-	TRBJ1-6	TRBV28	CASSPRFRNSPLHF
TRBD1	TRBJ2-2	TRBV6-2/TRBV6-3	CASSYSDRATGELFF
TRBD1	TRBJ1-2	TRBV19	CASSGLWDRESNLYGYTF
-	TRBJ2-1	TRBV7-8	CASSLERAYNEQFF
TRBD1	TRBJ1-2	TRBV2	CASRGQAYNYGYTF
-	TRBJ1-5	TRBV3-1/TRBV3-2	CASSQGTDDQPQHF
-	TRBJ1-2	TRBV2	CASSEARNINYGYTF
TRBD2	TRBJ2-5	TRBV5-6	CASSSLAEYQETQYF
-	TRBJ1-5	TRBV3-1/TRBV3-2	CASSQDNRGNQPQHF
TRBD1	TRBJ2-2	TRBV9	CASSATGVNTGELFF
-	TRBJ2-7	TRBV5-4	CASSLAPTVGYEQYF
-	TRBJ1-4	TRBV25-1	CASSEGALEKLFF
-	TRBJ1-2	TRBV5-4	CASSPGANYGYTF
TRBD1	TRBJ1-6	TRBV9	CASSSGQGQNSPLHF
-	TRBJ1-5	TRBV20-1	CSASTDRLSNQPQHF
-	TRBJ1-5	TRBV19	CASSEDIRYKPQHF
TRBD1	TRBJ2-1	TRBV5-1	CASSGQPGQGINEQFF
TRBD2	TRBJ2-5	TRBV5-1	CASSLEGLEQETQYF
TRBD2	TRBJ2-1	TRBV5-1	CASSKGLAGAREQFF
-	TRBJ2-7	TRBV20-1	CSARDVRGQYF
TRBD2	TRBJ2-1	TRBV19	CASSTAGLAGGGNEQFF
-	TRBJ2-1	TRBV18	CASSPPDSSYNEQFF
-	TRBJ1-5	TRBV27	CASSSGSQPQHF
-	TRBJ1-2	TRBV11-2	CASSLQAGGNYGYTF
TRBD2	TRBJ2-3	TRBV11-1	CASSLRGGEDTQYF
TRBD1	TRBJ1-3	TRBV2	CASSRQGPSSGNTIYF
-	TRBJ1-1	TRBV30	CAAGVPEAFF
-	TRBJ2-5	TRBV7-9	CASSLARGLETQYF
TRBD1	TRBJ2-1	TRBV4-3	CASSQDGQDYNEQFF
-	TRBJ2-4	TRBV2	CACTAASAKNIQYF
-	TRBJ2-7	TRBV28	CASARVLFEQYF
-	TRBJ2-3	TRBV13	CASSLEGEADTQYF
-	TRBJ2-5	TRBV7-8	CASSPTGFGETQYF
-	TRBJ2-3	TRBV2	CASSTYSSTDTQYF
TRBD2	TRBJ2-1	TRBV20-1	CSASEAGVYNEQFF
-	TRBJ1-2	TRBV29-1	CSGGGSNYGYTF
-	TRBJ1-3	TRBV6-5	CASRNRDYSGNTIYF
-	TRBJ1-5	TRBV28	CASSLRQHFKPQHF
-	TRBJ1-5	TRBV7-3	CASSQTSGNGSPQHF
-	TRBJ1-6	TRBV14	CASSQMRNSPLHF
-	TRBJ1-4	TRBV5-6	CASSWGVPSPNEKLFF
TRBD1	TRBJ2-2	TRBV11-3	CASSLGTGNTGELFF
-	TRBJ1-1	TRBV5-4	CASSPGRRDTEAFF
-	TRBJ1-5	TRBV5-8	CASSFFGESNQPQHF
TRBD1	TRBJ2-7	TRBV28	CASSQIPGQNYEQYF